The 6 T cell receptor beta chains below were found in one sample sequenced in a study of Graves' ophthalmopathy and Graves' hyperthyroidism. Amplification targeted the TCR beta CDR3 regions, with RNA transcripts as the source material. RT-PCR was first run with HTBI primers, then multiplex PCR in a second round. Each CDR3 protein gets one entry after TCRdb re-called the multiplex PCR reads with MiXCR. The data show just over 400,000 distinct CDR3 sequences, roughly 21% seen once. The sample comprised peripheral blood. These receptors all stem from a woman under 30 with stable Graves' hyperthyroidism.

This clonotype was recorded many times. This sequence joins TRBV19 and TRBJ1-2; 11 bases align to TRBD1. With V trimmed by 6 bases and J by 3 bases, 3 bases remained unmatched. Germline lookup yields CDR1 LNHDA and CDR2 SQIVND (reference sequence). This CDR3 has 14 residues. Written as DNA, the CDR3 is TGTGCCAGTAGACGGACAGGGGGCGACTATGGCTACACCTTC. Protein product: CASRRTGGDYGYTF.

This clonotype has at least ten counts. The chain employs TRBV28 and TRBJ1-6; D gene ambiguous. Germline V lookup: CDR1 MDHEN, CDR2 SYDVKM. This CDR3 has 15 amino acids. The V and J ends lost 10 bases and 3 bases respectively, with 16 bases between them. Written as DNA, the CDR3 is TGTGCCACCCGTTTACGTGTGGGCTATAATTCACCCCTCCACTTT. Its translation is CATRLRVGYNSPLHF.

This clonotype showed up many times. The chain carries TRBV7-2 and TRBJ2-7; possibly TRBD2 for D (5 bases). Germline V gene sequence: CDR1 SGHTA, CDR2 FQGNSA. CDR3 length: 14 residues. The ends were cut back, 8 bases at V and 2 bases at J, with 16 bases in the middle. CDR3: CASSSRAGAYEQYF. The CDR3 nucleotides read TGTGCCAGCTCTTCGAGGGCAGGCGCCTACGAGCAGTACTTC.

This clonotype was found once. Just one base apart from a much larger clone, this may be a read error. This chain uses TRBV7-2 with TRBJ1-2; TRBD1 is a possible D gene (6 bases). The CDR3 contains 17 residues. V gave up 1 base and J gave up 4 bases, with 19 bases separating them. CDR1 and CDR2 from the germline V gene are SGHTA and FQGNSA. CDR3 in DNA: TGTGCCAGCAGCTTAGGCTCCACAGGGATAAGGAGCTATGGCTACACCTTC. Its translation is CASSLGSTGIRSYGYTF.

The V gene is TRBV4-2, the J gene TRBJ2-7; 11 bases fit TRBD1. The CDR3 runs to 16 residues. V dropped 2 bases and J dropped 3; count of bases not matched to a gene: 6. Per germline, CDR1 LGHNA and CDR2 YNFKEQ. In DNA, the CDR3 is TGTGCCAGCAGCCAACTAGACGGGACAGGGGGCTACGAGCAGTACTTC. Translated: CASSQLDGTGGYEQYF.

This clonotype was picked up many times. This chain connects TRBV29-1 to TRBJ2-7; D is possibly TRBD1 (5 bases). The CDR3 covers 12 residues. CDR1 is SQVTM, CDR2 ANQGSEA, per germline. V lost 4 bases, J lost 3 bases, and 10 bases lay in between. The CDR3 nucleotides are TGCAGCGTTGTCTCAGGGAACTACGAGCAGTACTTC. Amino acids: CSVVSGNYEQYF.